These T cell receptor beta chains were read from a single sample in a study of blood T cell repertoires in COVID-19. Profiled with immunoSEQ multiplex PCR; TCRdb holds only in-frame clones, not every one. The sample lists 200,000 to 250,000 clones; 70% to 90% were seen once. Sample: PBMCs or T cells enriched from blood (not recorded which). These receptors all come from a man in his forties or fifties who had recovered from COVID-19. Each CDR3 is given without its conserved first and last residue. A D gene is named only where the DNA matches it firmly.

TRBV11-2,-,ASSNLRTAYGYT
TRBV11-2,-,ASSLVRDNQETQY
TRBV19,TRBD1,ASSRPPTGGSTGANVLT
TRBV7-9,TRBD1,ASSLGDRGNQPQH
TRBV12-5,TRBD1,ASNRGVNTEAF
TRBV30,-,AWSEGMSNQPQH
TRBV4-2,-,ASSQDPSGSTDTQY
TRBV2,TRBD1,ASSGQGRSPLH
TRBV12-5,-,ASGLGLSGNTEAF
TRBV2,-,ASSVGLSGNTIY
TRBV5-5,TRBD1,ASSSKQGAENIQY
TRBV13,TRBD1,ASSSGQSNTEAF
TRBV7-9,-,ASQQDTEAF
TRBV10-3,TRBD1,AISVDRVSGETQY
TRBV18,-,ASSPLGGRGDNEQF
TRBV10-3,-,AISDPTANYGYT
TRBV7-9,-,ASKEVTGELF
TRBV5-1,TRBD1,ASSPGQTSLNTEAF
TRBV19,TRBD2,ASSLGSGRAQY
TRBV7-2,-,ASSSNRVNQPQH
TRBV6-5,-,ASSPDRWNTIY
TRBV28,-,ASSTSGGGNNYGYT
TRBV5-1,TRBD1,ASSHEPTGLTDTQY
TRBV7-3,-,ASSLMESTDTQY
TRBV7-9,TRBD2,ASSLGGTSGASSYEQY
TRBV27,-,ASRVPWSTEAF
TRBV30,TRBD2,AWSLTSGNKY
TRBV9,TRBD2,ASSVEASGYTDTQY
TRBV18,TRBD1,ASSQTGGVTDQPQH
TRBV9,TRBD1,ASSVMAGGMNTEAF
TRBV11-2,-,ASSSGRVTYNSPLH
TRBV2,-,ASIGQHGEGYT
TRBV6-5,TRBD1,ASTLKLNRGNEQF
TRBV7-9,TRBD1,ASSLTGDTGELF
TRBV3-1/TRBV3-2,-,ASSLMRSEAF
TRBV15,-,ATSRDGGGQRGIYEQY
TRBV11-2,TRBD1,ASSLGTGGSTEAF
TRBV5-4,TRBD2,ASSLGGSGSEQY
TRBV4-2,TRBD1,ASSQVQGDGNTIY
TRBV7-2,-,ASSWRGGQDYGYT